Reported below is one T cell receptor beta chain. What it binds is not known. These data come from a study of cytomegalovirus exposure and HLA in healthy donors. CDR3 length equals 14 residues. Unmatched junction bases numbered 9, after V lost 6 bases and J lost 7 bases. Germline-derived CDR1 and CDR2 are MNHEY and SMNVEV (reference sequence). Points from the study as a whole: Confirmation in vitro established that a few CMV-associated chains were specific for CMV antigens. Among CMV-associated TCR beta chains, most appeared HLA-restricted in a later analysis. Most subjects' HLA-A and HLA-B alleles were reportedly predicted from TCR beta sequences.

In the PCR, 60 Vbeta and 13 Jbeta primers were used. Libraries were prepared by immunoSEQ multiplex PCR; TCRdb keeps only in-frame clonotypes and omits some of them. Of around 110,000 clones listed, around 64% were seen once; the top ten hold just over 8.5%. The sequencing sample was made of PBMCs. The chain joins TRBV27 to TRBJ2-1, with 7 bases fitting TRBD2. The clonotype was recovered from a man aged 30 to 39 in good health and CMV-seropositive. CDR3 loop: CASSMGGTTNEQFF. The DNA for the CDR3 is TGTGCCAGCAGCATGGGGGGGACCACGAATGAGCAGTTCTTC.